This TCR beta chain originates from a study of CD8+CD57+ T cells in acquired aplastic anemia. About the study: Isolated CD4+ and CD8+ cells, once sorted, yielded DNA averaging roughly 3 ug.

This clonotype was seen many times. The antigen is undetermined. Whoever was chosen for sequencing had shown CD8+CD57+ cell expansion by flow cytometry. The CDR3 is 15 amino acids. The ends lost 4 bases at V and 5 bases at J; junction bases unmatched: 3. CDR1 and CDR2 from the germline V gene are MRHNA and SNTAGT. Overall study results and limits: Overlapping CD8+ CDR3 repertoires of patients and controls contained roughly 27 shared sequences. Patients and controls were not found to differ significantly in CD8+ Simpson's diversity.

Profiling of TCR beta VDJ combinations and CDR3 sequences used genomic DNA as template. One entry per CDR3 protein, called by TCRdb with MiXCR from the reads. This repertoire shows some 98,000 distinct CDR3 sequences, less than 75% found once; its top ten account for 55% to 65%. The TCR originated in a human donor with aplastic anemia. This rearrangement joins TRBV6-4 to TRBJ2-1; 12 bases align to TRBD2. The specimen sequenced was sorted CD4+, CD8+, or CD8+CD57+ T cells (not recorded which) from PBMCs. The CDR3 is CASSAGLAGNNEQFF. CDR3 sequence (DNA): TGTGCCAGCAGTGCTGGACTAGCGGGAAACAATGAGCAGTTCTTC.